A single sample is the source of the 17 T cell receptor beta chains below, sequenced in a study of cytomegalovirus exposure and HLA in healthy donors. PCR used 60 Vbeta primers and 13 Jbeta primers. Repertoires were generated with immunoSEQ multiplex PCR, while TCRdb's copy carries only in-frame clones and drops some. The table has about 200,000 clones, over 65% seen once; the top ten hold 1.5% to 2%. The sequenced sample was PBMCs. These receptors were collected from a woman in her 30s in good health and CMV-seronegative.

The V gene is TRBV6-5, the J gene TRBJ2-3, with TRBD2 matching 7 bases. The germline V gene encodes CDR1 MNHEY and CDR2 SVGAGI. The CDR3 length is 16 residues. J was trimmed by 1 base and V by 4 bases; bases with no gene match: 8. CDR3 DNA sequence: TGTGCCAGCAGTTCCCCGGGGAGGGAGGGCACAGATACGCAGTATTTT. It translates to CASSSPGREGTDTQYF.

The chain is built from TRBV11-3 and TRBJ2-7, with D perhaps matching TRBD2 (6 bases). The CDR3 has 13 amino acids. The germline V gene has CDR1 SGHNT and CDR2 YENEEA. V gave up 5 bases and J gave up 5 bases, with 13 bases separating them. CDR3 in DNA: TGTGCCAGCAGCCTTCCTGGGAGGCACGAGCAGTACTTC. The encoded protein is CASSLPGRHEQYF. The entire variable domain, with the rest obtained from reference TRBV11-3 and TRBJ2-7, is as follows: EAGVVQSPRYKIIEKKQPVAFWCNPISGHNTLYWYLQNLGQGPELLIRYENEEAVDDSQLPKDRFSAERLKGVDSTLKIQPAELGDSAVYLCASSLPGRHEQYFGPGTRLTVT.

The chain couples TRBV5-6 to TRBJ2-7; D gene uncertain. V lost 2 bases, J lost 2 bases, and 11 bases lay in between. Looked up from germline, CDR1 is SGHDT and CDR2 is YYEEEE. This CDR3 contains 14 residues. CDR3 residues: CASSFYTRAYEQYF. The DNA of the CDR3 is TGTGCCAGCAGCTTCTATACTCGGGCCTACGAGCAGTACTTC.

This clone appeared a single time. The chain joins TRBV10-2 to TRBJ2-3, with TRBD2 identical over 13 bases. CDR1 is WSHSY and CDR2 is SAAADI in the germline V gene. This CDR3 is 15 amino acids long. Trimming at V came to 7 bases and at J to 3 bases, leaving 4 bases not matched to a gene. In nucleotides, the CDR3 is TGCGCCAGCACCGGGACTAGCGGGGTAACAGATACGCAGTATTTT. Protein: CASTGTSGVTDTQYF.

The chain links TRBV7-6 to TRBJ2-5; TRBD2 matches at 10 bases. The J call may be in error: the DNA end matches TRBJ2-7 better. The CDR3 is made up of 17 amino acids. Germline lookup yields CDR1 SGHVS and CDR2 FNYEAQ. CDR3 region: CASSLANIRTSGYEQYF. The CDR3 DNA reads TGTGCCAGCAGCTTAGCAAATATTAGGACTAGCGGCTACGAGCAGTACTTC.

The V call is TRBV4-3, the J call TRBJ2-3, with 7 bases fitting TRBD2. V lost 5 bases, J lost 0 bases, and 11 bases stayed unmatched. CDR3 length: 17 residues. Germline lookup yields CDR1 LGHNA and CDR2 YSLEER. CDR3 loop: CASSSSPLAASTDTQYF. As DNA, the CDR3 is TGCGCCAGCAGCTCAAGCCCCCTAGCGGCTAGCACAGATACGCAGTATTTT.

The genes are TRBV4-2 and TRBJ2-1; 11 bases map to TRBD2. Losses at the gene ends were 4 bases for V and 7 bases for J; bases not matched to a gene: 15. The length of the CDR3 is 18 residues. Germline V gene lookup returns CDR1 LGHNA and CDR2 YNFKEQ. The chain's CDR3 is CASSPIFGVAGGLNEQFF. The CDR3 DNA is TGTGCCAGCAGCCCAATCTTTGGGGTAGCGGGAGGGTTAAATGAGCAGTTCTTC.

This clone occurred once. The V and J genes are TRBV27 and TRBJ2-4; possible D gene TRBD2, 5 bases. The CDR3 runs to 16 residues. The V end was cut by 9 bases, the J end by 2 bases, with 20 bases between. CDR1 is MNHEY, CDR2 SMNVEV, per germline (reference sequence). The DNA of the CDR3 is TGTGCCAGTCGCCGAGGAGGAATGGGTACCAAAAACATTCAGTACTTC. It codes for CASRRGGMGTKNIQYF.

The rearrangement uses TRBV12-2 and TRBJ2-5; the table's D call of TRBD1 was not tested on the DNA. TRBV12-2 has pseudogene status. CDR3 size: 15 residues. CDR3 residues: CASRFTSTGNETQYF. The CDR3 bases are TGTGCAAGTCGCTTCACTTCGACAGGGAACGAGACCCAGTACTTC.

As to this clone: Other nucleotide sequences from this sample produce the same CDR3. The V call is TRBV2, the J call TRBJ2-2; TRBD2 aligns across 9 bases. The V gene end was trimmed by 5 bases and the J gene end by 3 bases; junction bases not matched to a gene: 1. The germline gives CDR1 SNHLY, CDR2 FYNNEI. This CDR3 has 14 residues. CDR3 bases: TGTGCCAGCAGTCGACTAGCGGACACCGGGGAGCTGTTTTTT. Protein sequence: CASSRLADTGELFF. Full variable domain (remainder filled in from reference TRBV2 and TRBJ2-2): EPEVTQTPSHQVTQMGQEVILRCVPISNHLYFYWYRQILGQKVEFLVSFYNNEISEKSEIFDDQFSVERPDGSNFTLKIRSTKLEDSAMYFCASSRLADTGELFFGEGSRLTVL.

The V gene is TRBV27, the J gene TRBJ1-2; 8 bases are shared with TRBD1. The CDR3 contains 14 residues. V shed 6 bases, J shed 4 bases, and the junction held 7 bases outside the gene matches. Germline CDR1 reads MNHEY; CDR2 reads SMNVEV (reference sequence). The CDR3 nucleotides read TGTGCCAGCAGCCCGCAGGGGGCGATCTATGGCTACACCTTC. Protein sequence: CASSPQGAIYGYTF.

V usage is TRBV19 and J usage is TRBJ2-7, with 15 bases aligning to TRBD2. The CDR3 is 19 amino acids. V trimming: 0 bases; J trimming: 3 bases; junction bases outside the gene matches: 9. CDR1 LNHDA and CDR2 SQIVND come from the germline V gene (reference sequence). In DNA, the CDR3 is TGTGCCAGTAGTATAGAATCGGGACTAGCGGGAGGTCCCCGCTACGAGCAGTACTTC. Encoded protein: CASSIESGLAGGPRYEQYF.

There are a few counts of this clone. The chain employs TRBV30 and TRBJ2-7, with TRBD2 identical over 7 bases. V dropped 0 bases and J dropped 3; count of bases not matched to a gene: 5. The germline gives CDR1 GTSNPN, CDR2 SVGIG (reference sequence). CDR3 length: 14 residues. The CDR3 nucleotides are TGTGCCTGGAGTGTGGAAAGCGGGAACTACGAGCAGTACTTC. Translating it yields CAWSVESGNYEQYF.

The rearrangement uses TRBV6-6 and TRBJ2-3; possibly TRBD2 for D (5 bases). The V gene's germline CDR1 is MNHNY and CDR2 SVGAGI (reference sequence). The CDR3 spans 12 residues. V gave up 6 bases and J gave up 5 bases, with 9 bases separating them. The CDR3 loop reads CASRAGGDTQYF. CDR3 bases: TGTGCCAGCAGGGCCGGAGGAGATACGCAGTATTTT.

This clone appeared a few times. The chain combines TRBV6-6 with TRBJ2-2; 10 bases map to TRBD1. This CDR3 comprises 15 residues. The junction had 8 bases not matched to a gene; V was cut back by 6 bases and J by 7 bases. Germline V gene data show CDR1 as MNHNY and CDR2 as SVGAGI (reference sequence). The CDR3 coding sequence is TGTGCCAGCAGGATGGACAGGGGGTCTAACGGGGAGCTGTTTTTT. Protein sequence: CASRMDRGSNGELFF.

The V gene is TRBV5-1, the J gene TRBJ2-7; TRBD2 matches 11 bases. V was pared by 4 bases and J by 5 bases, with 11 bases of the junction left unmatched. Germline CDR1 reads SGHRS; CDR2 reads YFSETQ. The CDR3 covers 16 residues. The CDR3 DNA reads TGCGCCAGCAGCCCCCGACTAGCGGGGAGGCTCCACGAGCAGTACTTC. This sequence encodes CASSPRLAGRLHEQYF.

This sequence joins TRBV9 and TRBJ2-7; 8 bases match TRBD1. The CDR3 is 19 amino acids. Trimming removed 1 base from V and 0 bases from J; junction bases left unmatched: 15. The germline CDR1 and CDR2 sequences are SGDLS and YYNGEE. The CDR3 sequence: CASSVHSGGGRGSSYEQYF. CDR3 coding DNA: TGTGCCAGCAGCGTACATTCAGGGGGCGGTCGTGGGAGCTCCTACGAGCAGTACTTC.